This T cell receptor (beta chain) derives from a study of regulatory T cells in long-lasting Graves disease. Time point of the sample: persistent/refractory GD, antithyroid drugs over 5 years with positive TRAb. Researchers made the TCR library from RNA that was extracted from PBMCs. As a group, patients came from one endocrinology department in Xi'an, China. Trimming stripped 6 bases from V and 6 bases from J, with 23 bases between. The CDR3 is 16 residues long. Germline V gene lookup returns CDR1 LGHDT and CDR2 YNNKEL (reference sequence). Libraries of TCR beta came from iRepertoire HTBI primers plus Arm-PCR of CDR3 regions. Original data processing: The samples included approximately 62 TRBV and some 14 TRBJ segments. Each CDR3 protein gets one entry after TCRdb re-called the multiplex PCR reads with MiXCR. These V and J calls derive from TCRdb rather than the authors' analysis. The sample shows 650,000 to 700,000 distinct CDR3 sequences, 30% of them seen only once.

The rearrangement joins TRBV3-1 to TRBJ2-5; perhaps TRBD2 as D (6 bases). This receptor was obtained from a female donor with Graves disease. Here the sequenced sample was peripheral blood mononuclear cells (PBMCs), taken when the disease was refractory, from a patient treated with antithyroid drugs. In DNA form, the CDR3 reads TGTGCCAGCAGACGCAGACGCCGGGAGAGGCTGAAGACCCAGTACTTC. Amino acid sequence: CASRRRRRERLKTQYF.